These 11 T cell receptor beta chains came from one sample sequenced in a study of regulatory T cells in long-lasting Graves disease. The sample's time point: newly diagnosed GD, antithyroid drugs for less than 3 months. The TCR library was made from RNA extracted from PBMCs. To make TCR beta libraries, researchers used iRepertoire HTBI primers and Arm-PCR of CDR3 regions. Each CDR3 protein is one row after TCRdb ran MiXCR on the multiplex PCR reads. Among about 240,000 distinct CDR3 sequences listed, around 21% were seen once. Source: peripheral blood mononuclear cells (PBMCs), taken at new diagnosis, from a patient treated with antithyroid drugs. The receptors shown here come from a female donor with Graves disease.

This clonotype was picked up many times. The rearrangement links TRBV4-3 to TRBJ2-7; 8 nucleotides align to TRBD1. Trimming cost V 2 bases and J 9 bases; bases outside gene matches: 15. The germline gives CDR1 LGHNA, CDR2 YSLEER. The CDR3 loop spans 16 amino acids. The CDR3 here is CASSQRGGQEIHLQYF. The CDR3 nucleotides are TGCGCCAGCAGCCAAAGAGGGGGACAGGAAATTCATCTGCAGTACTTC.

Worth noting for this clonotype: This may be a read error: a much more frequent sequence differs by one nucleotide. The V call is TRBV24-1, the J call TRBJ2-2; D call uncertain. Germline CDR1 is KGHDR and CDR2 is SFDVKD. V lost 9 bases, J lost 5 bases, and 9 bases lay in between. The CDR3 loop spans 12 amino acids. The CDR3, as DNA: TGTGCCACCGTGAGATGGACCGGGGAGCTGTTTTTT. This gives the protein CATVRWTGELFF.

This clonotype was counted many times. CDR3 region: CSARTGGLDTQYF. CDR3 in DNA: TGCAGTGCTAGAACGGGAGGGTTAGATACGCAGTATTTT. This rearrangement joins TRBV20-1 to TRBJ2-3; TRBD2 agrees at 8 bases. With 2 bases clipped from V and 5 bases from J, the junction kept 3 bases outside the gene matches. The germline CDR1 and CDR2 sequences are DFQATT and SNEGSKA (reference sequence). The CDR3 is 13 amino acids.

The table lists this clonotype with many counts. This rearrangement joins TRBV20-1 to TRBJ2-5; 8 bases agree with TRBD2. Germline CDR1 is DFQATT and CDR2 is SNEGSKA (reference sequence). The ends lost 0 bases at V and 11 bases at J; junction bases unmatched: 11. The CDR3 runs 14 residues. CDR3 sequence reads: CSARDGSGSPTQYF. The DNA of the CDR3 is TGCAGTGCTAGAGATGGAAGCGGGAGCCCCACTCAGTACTTC.

This clonotype appeared many times. The chain links TRBV20-1 to TRBJ2-1; 7 positions match TRBD2. Germline V gives CDR1 DFQATT, CDR2 SNEGSKA (reference sequence). J was trimmed by 8 bases and V by 2 bases; bases with no gene match: 6. The CDR3 is 13 amino acids. DNA of the CDR3: TGCAGTGCTAGAAAGCGACTAGCCCATGAGCAGTTCTTC. Its protein product is CSARKRLAHEQFF.

The chain joins TRBV5-1 to TRBJ2-7; TRBD2 is a possible D gene (6 bases). The CDR3 totals 15 residues. CDR1 and CDR2 (germline): SGHRS, YFSETQ. Trimming took 3 bases from V and 4 from J, leaving 17 bases between them. The CDR3 nucleotides are TGCGCCAGCAGCTGGGGTCCGGGAGAAGGTTACGAGCAGTACTTC. This gives the protein CASSWGPGEGYEQYF.

This clonotype turned up a few times. The chain combines TRBV7-6 with TRBJ2-3, with 10 bases that match TRBD2. Germline lookup yields CDR1 SGHVS and CDR2 FNYEAQ. V lost 1 base, J lost 5 bases, and 6 bases stayed unmatched. There are 16 residues in the CDR3. The CDR3 spells CASSLESSGGRDTQYF. The CDR3 region has the DNA TGTGCCAGCAGCTTAGAGTCTAGCGGGGGCCGAGATACGCAGTATTTT.

This clonotype came up many times. This chain joins TRBV10-3 and TRBJ2-1; D might be TRBD1 (6 bases). V was trimmed by 6 bases and J by 5 bases, leaving 11 bases between them. The germline gives CDR1 ENHRY, CDR2 SYGVKD. CDR3 length equals 13 residues. The CDR3 region is CAIRDSMNNEQFF. CDR3 coding DNA: TGTGCCATCAGGGACAGTATGAACAATGAGCAGTTCTTC.

This clonotype was observed at least ten times. In DNA form, the CDR3 reads TGTGCCAGCAGCCTAGGGGTTGGCGGGACAGGAAATTCACCCCTCCACTTT. The encoded protein is CASSLGVGGTGNSPLHF. This chain joins TRBV7-2 and TRBJ1-6; TRBD1 agrees at 8 bases. The CDR3 covers 17 residues. The V gene end was trimmed by 5 bases and the J gene end by 7 bases; junction bases not matched to a gene: 13. The germline V gene encodes CDR1 SGHTA and CDR2 FQGNSA.

This clonotype occurred many times. The rearrangement joins TRBV5-1 to TRBJ2-5; tentative D call: TRBD2 (5 bases). The ends were cut back, 3 bases at V and 5 bases at J, with 14 bases in the middle. The CDR3 contains 14 residues. Looked up from germline, CDR1 is SGHRS and CDR2 is YFSETQ. The CDR3 is CASSWRSGKETQYF. CDR3 in DNA: TGCGCCAGCAGCTGGAGGTCGGGGAAGGAGACCCAGTACTTC.

To note about this clonotype: This may be a read error, as it is one base from a much larger clone. The rearrangement uses TRBV7-3 and TRBJ2-7; 10 bases are shared with TRBD1. Germline-derived CDR1 and CDR2 are SGHTA and FQGTGA. The CDR3 has 14 residues. V dropped 4 bases and J dropped 7; count of bases not matched to a gene: 7. The CDR3 DNA is TGTGCCAGCAGCTGGTGGACAGGGGGTCGAGAGCAGTACTTC. Translating it yields CASSWWTGGREQYF.